The T cell receptor beta chain under discussion was sequenced for a study of blood T cell repertoires in COVID-19. Study background: COVID-19 samples, acute and convalescent, were from the United States, Italy and Spain.

Original processing methods: Amplification with reference gene primers provided the estimates of nucleated cell counts. TCRdb's table, derived via immunoSEQ multiplex PCR, lists solely in-frame clones and lacks some. Clone size and the V and J calls come from that table; the DNA yielded D and trimming. Among under 140,000 clones listed, around 68% were seen once. This CDR3 region has 16 residues. CDR1 SGHVS and CDR2 FQNEAQ come from the germline V gene. The V and J ends lost 5 bases and 4 bases, in that order; junction bases with no gene match: 9. The sample consisted of peripheral blood. This receptor was identified in a woman in her fifties or sixties with acute or convalescent COVID-19. This chain uses TRBV7-8 with TRBJ1-3; 9 bases line up with TRBD1. The CDR3 DNA is TGTGCCAGCAGCCCCCGGGACAGGGCAAGGGGAAACACCATATATTTT. Translated, it gives CASSPRDRARGNTIYF.